This T cell receptor beta chain originates from a study of cytomegalovirus exposure and HLA in healthy donors. Broader study findings: Researchers catalogued approximately 170 TCR beta chains as cytomegalovirus-associated. Association of a missense DCLRE1C variant with TCR beta V- and J-gene trimming was reported in a later analysis. For presence/absence analyses, sequencing depth was assumed to be roughly uniform across donors.

Notes on this clone: Antigen: not known.

Amplification used 60 Vbeta primers and 13 Jbeta primers. Clones were sequenced by immunoSEQ multiplex PCR, and TCRdb holds only the in-frame ones, with some missing. The table has roughly 100,000 clones, around 80% seen once; the top ten hold about 5.3%. The CDR3 totals 15 residues. Trimming stripped 5 bases from V and 3 bases from J, with 15 bases between. Germline CDR1 is LNHDA and CDR2 is SQIVND (reference sequence). The TCR comes from a male donor in good health and CMV-seronegative. This sequence joins TRBV19 and TRBJ2-3; a weak D match, TRBD2 (5 bases). The sequenced sample was PBMCs. The CDR3 is CASSVTSLRTDTQYF. DNA of the CDR3: TGTGCCAGTAGTGTTACTAGTCTCCGAACAGATACGCAGTATTTT. Using reference TRBV19 and TRBJ2-3 for the parts outside the CDR3, the full variable domain is DGGITQSPKYLFRKEGQNVTLSCEQNLNHDAMYWYRQDPGQGLRLIYYSQIVNDFQKGDIAEGYSVSREKKESFPLTVTSAQKNPTAFYLCASSVTSLRTDTQYFGPGTRLTVL.